One TCR beta chain is described in this entry. Its antigen is currently unknown. Data came from immunoSEQ multiplex PCR; TCRdb stores just in-frame clones and leaves some out. This sample has roughly 2,000,000 clones, with about 95% found just once. This CDR3 has 14 residues. Looked up from germline, CDR1 is LNHNV and CDR2 is YYDKDF (reference sequence). With 8 bases clipped from V and 2 bases from J, the junction kept 4 bases outside the gene matches. This sample stems from a study of shared clonotypes between healthy human individuals. Overall study results and limits: Sorted-subset sequencing, rarefaction showed, was incomplete despite large depth.

Positively selected for CCR7, the CD45RO-negative cells used as naive CD8 cells excluded terminally differentiated effector memory CD45RA+ cells. Specimen: naive CD8+ T cells sorted from blood. This clonotype originated in a man aged 18 to 35 in good health. The chain employs TRBV15 and TRBJ2-3, with 10 bases fitting TRBD2. CDR3 sequence: CATVAGGLTDTQYF. CDR3 DNA: TGTGCCACCGTAGCGGGAGGACTCACAGATACGCAGTATTTT.